A selection of T cell receptor beta chains follows, all from one sample in a study of shared clonotypes between healthy human individuals. Clones were read by immunoSEQ multiplex PCR, and TCRdb kept only the in-frame ones, dropping some. This sample carries 950,000 to 1,100,000 clones, around three quarters of them seen once, and the ten largest clones take roughly 0.57%. The sequencing input was memory CD4+ T cells from PBMCs. These receptors all stem from a man younger than 35 in good health. Some clones in this sample may be carry-over from other donors' samples. Both conserved end residues are part of each CDR3. A D gene is named only where the DNA matches it firmly. Expanded clones are given a class, and other clones once, few, many or no size at all.

v_gene	abundance	j_gene	d_gene	CDR3nt	CDR3aa
TRBV7-9	NA	TRBJ1-5	NA	TGTGCCAGCAGCTCAACGTCTAGCAATCAGCCCCAGCATTTT	CASSSTSSNQPQHF
TRBV6-1	NA	TRBJ2-7	TRBD1	TGTGCCAGCAGAACTATTGACAGGGCTTCCTACGAGCAGTACTTC	CASRTIDRASYEQYF
TRBV5-4	NA	TRBJ2-3	TRBD2	TGTGCCAGCAGAAATAGGACTAGCGGGAGCGGTACGCAGTATTTT	CASRNRTSGSGTQYF
TRBV2	NA	TRBJ2-5	TRBD1	TGTGCCAGCAGTGACCGGACAGGTGGAGAGACCCAGTACTTC	CASSDRTGGETQYF
TRBV7-2	NA	TRBJ2-1	NA	TGTGCCAGCAGCTTAACAGGAGGGTCCTACAATGAGCAGTTCTTC	CASSLTGGSYNEQFF
TRBV18	NA	TRBJ1-3	NA	TGTGCCAGCTCACCATCGGCAGCTGGAAACACCATATATTTT	CASSPSAAGNTIYF
TRBV11-2	NA	TRBJ1-5	NA	TGTGCCAGCAGCTCGGGACCGGCCAGCAATCAGCCCCAGCATTTT	CASSSGPASNQPQHF
TRBV19	NA	TRBJ1-2	NA	TGTGCCAGTAGTATCCTAGCTAACTATGGCTACACCTTC	CASSILANYGYTF
TRBV6-6	NA	TRBJ2-1	TRBD2	TGTGCCAGCAGTTACGAGGGACTAGACACCAATGAGCAGTTCTTC	CASSYEGLDTNEQFF
TRBV14	NA	TRBJ2-3	TRBD2	TGTGCCAGCAGCCTCGTCGCGGGAGCGGGAGTTCAAGATACGCAGTATTTT	CASSLVAGAGVQDTQYF
TRBV5-1	NA	TRBJ2-4	TRBD2	TGCGCCAGCAAGGCGGCGGGAGGAGAAAACATTCAGTACTTC	CASKAAGGENIQYF
TRBV7-2	NA	TRBJ2-7	NA	TGTGCCAGCAGCTTTGGCGGCTCCTCCTACGAGCAGTACTTC	CASSFGGSSYEQYF
TRBV2	NA	TRBJ2-3	TRBD2	TGTGCCAGCAGTGTGGAACTAGCGCAAACAGATACGCAGTATTTT	CASSVELAQTDTQYF
TRBV7-7	NA	TRBJ2-1	NA	TGTGCCAGCAGCGCGGACTCGTTGGGTGAGCAGTTCTTC	CASSADSLGEQFF
TRBV9	NA	TRBJ1-2	TRBD1	TGTGCCAGCAGCGGACAGGGATTAATCTATGGCTACACCTTC	CASSGQGLIYGYTF
TRBV4-1	few	TRBJ2-3	TRBD2	TGCGCCAGCAGCCAAGGGTGGATAGCGGGAGATACGCAGTATTTT	CASSQGWIAGDTQYF
TRBV27	once	TRBJ2-7	TRBD2	TGTGCCACCAAGGGTAGCGGGAGGGCCTCCGAGCAGTACTTC	CATKGSGRASEQYF
TRBV9	once	TRBJ2-1	NA	TGTGCCAGCAGCGTACTTTCTGGGTTCTACAATGAGCAGTTCTTC	CASSVLSGFYNEQFF
TRBV5-4	NA	TRBJ2-3	NA	TGTGCCAGCAGCTACCGACCAGATACGCAGTATTTT	CASSYRPDTQYF
TRBV6-5	many	TRBJ2-7	TRBD1	TGTGCCAGCAGTTACCGTAGGGACAGGGGCCACGAGCAGTACTTC	CASSYRRDRGHEQYF
TRBV11-2	few	TRBJ2-5	TRBD1	TGTGCCAGCAGTTTTACGGACAGGGGGCCGCAAGAGACCCAGTACTTC	CASSFTDRGPQETQYF
TRBV10-3	NA	TRBJ1-2	NA	TGTGCCATCAGCGTATACGACAGCAATGGCTACACCTTC	CAISVYDSNGYTF
TRBV28	NA	TRBJ2-6	NA	TGTGCCAGCCCTAGGCGGGGAACCGGGGCCAACGTCCTGACTTTC	CASPRRGTGANVLTF
TRBV28	NA	TRBJ1-4	NA	TGTGCCAGCAGTCCACCGGGTGGGGCAGCCGGGGGTGAAAAACTGTTTTTT	CASSPPGGAAGGEKLFF
TRBV7-2	NA	TRBJ2-3	NA	TGTGCCAGCAGGAGGGGCTGGCGGGACACAGATACGCAGTATTTT	CASRRGWRDTDTQYF
TRBV10-3	NA	TRBJ2-7	NA	TGTGCCATCAGTGACCCCCGCAAGGGGGCCTACGAGCAGTACTTC	CAISDPRKGAYEQYF
TRBV9	NA	TRBJ1-2	NA	TGTGCCAGCAGCGTAGAGCCTTCAGGGCAAAACTATGGCTACACCTTC	CASSVEPSGQNYGYTF
TRBV27	few	TRBJ2-1	NA	TGTGCCAGCAGTTTATCCCGACGGGGGAACAATGAGCAGTTCTTC	CASSLSRRGNNEQFF
TRBV5-6	NA	TRBJ2-3	TRBD1	TGTGCCAGCAGCACTGGGACAGTCGATACGCAGTATTTT	CASSTGTVDTQYF
TRBV30	few	TRBJ2-6	NA	TGTGCCTGTGTTTCGGAGACTGGGGCCAACGTCCTGACTTTC	CACVSETGANVLTF
TRBV7-9	NA	TRBJ1-2	NA	TGTGCCAGCAGCCCCCGGGGGGGCCACTATGGCTACACCTTC	CASSPRGGHYGYTF
TRBV4-1	NA	TRBJ2-5	NA	TGCGCCAACAGCCAAGATCCCAGTCCAGAGAAGACCCAGTACTTC	CANSQDPSPEKTQYF
TRBV7-9	few	TRBJ2-2	NA	TGTGCCAACGCCTTGAGGGGGAGCACCGGGGAGCTGTTTTTT	CANALRGSTGELFF
TRBV19	NA	TRBJ1-2	NA	TGTGCCAGTACCGAATGGGGGGCAGGGCACTACACCTTC	CASTEWGAGHYTF
TRBV2	many	TRBJ2-5	TRBD2	TGTGCCAGCACTGGGGAGCGGGGAGAGACCCAGTACTTC	CASTGERGETQYF
TRBV19	NA	TRBJ2-3	NA	TGTGCCAGTAGTATTGGTTATACGCAGTATTTT	CASSIGYTQYF
TRBV7-2	NA	TRBJ2-1	TRBD2	TGTGCCACTCTCGGGGGGAGCAGGATCGGTGAGCAGTTCTTC	CATLGGSRIGEQFF
TRBV19	NA	TRBJ1-2	TRBD1	TGTGCCAGTAGCCCGGGACAGAACTATGGCTACACCTTC	CASSPGQNYGYTF
TRBV6-6	NA	TRBJ2-7	NA	TGTGCCAGCAGCCTAGAGTCGGGCGAGCAGTACTTC	CASSLESGEQYF
TRBV19	NA	TRBJ2-5	TRBD2	TGTGCCAGTAGTATTAGGTCCACTAGCGGGATAGAGACCCAGTACTTC	CASSIRSTSGIETQYF
TRBV5-1	NA	TRBJ1-1	TRBD1	TGCGCCAGCAACGAGGGGGACAGGACTGAAGCTTTCTTT	CASNEGDRTEAFF
TRBV6-6	NA	TRBJ2-7	NA	TGTGCCAGCAGTTACTCGATACGCTACGAGCAGTACTTC	CASSYSIRYEQYF
TRBV15	NA	TRBJ1-5	NA	TGTGCCACCAGCAGAGATACAGGAAATCAGCCCCAGCATTTT	CATSRDTGNQPQHF
TRBV7-8	NA	TRBJ2-3	NA	TGTGCCAGCAGCGCCACTTGGTCGCAGTATTTT	CASSATWSQYF
TRBV5-1	NA	TRBJ1-1	NA	TGCGCCAGCAGCTTGGTAGGCGGACTTAACACTGAAGCTTTCTTT	CASSLVGGLNTEAFF
TRBV4-1	NA	TRBJ2-5	TRBD2	TGCGCCAGCAGCCAAAACCCGGGACTAGCGGAAGAGACCCAGTACTTC	CASSQNPGLAEETQYF
TRBV6-5	NA	TRBJ2-7	NA	TGTGCCAGCAGTTACCGCCCGGCCCGCGAGGGCTACGAGCAGTACTTC	CASSYRPAREGYEQYF
TRBV7-2	NA	TRBJ2-2	NA	TGTGCCAGCAGCACCGCGCAGGGGAAGAGGGGGGAGCTGTTTTTT	CASSTAQGKRGELFF
TRBV28	NA	TRBJ1-1	TRBD1	TGTGCCAGCAGTTTATTGGTTAGACAGGGGAAGAAAGTAGGGGCTTTCTTT	CASSLLVRQGKKVGAFF